These T cell receptor beta chains were read from a single sample in a study of PD-1 blockade in classical Hodgkin lymphoma. The assay was immunoSEQ multiplex PCR, and TCRdb's table has in-frame clones only and misses some. The sample lists 90,000 to 100,000 clones, 75% to 90% seen once, with about 10% in the top ten. Sequenced here: peripheral blood mononuclear cells (PBMCs), sampled before the second cycle of nivolumab. The source is a human donor with classical Hodgkin lymphoma. CDR3s include the opening cysteine and the closing phenylalanine or tryptophan. D genes are given only for firm matches. Size is omitted from some rows. Given values are once, few, many or a class for expanded clones.

clone_size | j_call | d_call | v_call | cdr3_nt | cdr3_aa
NA | TRBJ2-1 | NA | TRBV6-1 | TGTGCCAGCAGTGAAGGAGTCAATAGCCTGCGGGATCTCTTC | CASSEGVNSLRDLF
NA | TRBJ2-2 | TRBD1 | TRBV7-8 | TGTGCCAGCAGCCCACCGGGACAGGGGTACACCGGGGAGCTGTTTTTT | CASSPPGQGYTGELFF
once | TRBJ1-1 | NA | TRBV20-1 | TGCAGTGCCAACTTGGGCACTGAAGCTTTCTTT | CSANLGTEAFF
NA | TRBJ2-4 | NA | TRBV21-1 | TGTGCCACCCTTTTTGGGGGCGGGGGAGCAACCAAAAACATTCAGTACTTC | CATLFGGGGATKNIQYF
NA | TRBJ1-5 | NA | TRBV6-5 | TGTGCCAGCAGTTACTCGCGAAGGGCTCAGCCCCAGCATTTT | CASSYSRRAQPQHF
once | TRBJ2-7 | TRBD1 | TRBV4-1 | TGCGCCAGCAGCCAAGGTACAGGGGGTAAGGGCGAGCAGTACTTC | CASSQGTGGKGEQYF
NA | TRBJ1-5 | NA | TRBV19 | TGTGCCAGTAGTGCGGGCCCAGCAAATCAGCCCCAGCATTTT | CASSAGPANQPQHF
NA | TRBJ2-7 | NA | TRBV28 | TGTGCCAGCAGGGGCTCGAGGAGGGTTCGCGAGCAGTACTTC | CASRGSRRVREQYF
NA | TRBJ2-1 | TRBD1 | TRBV7-9 | TGTGCCAGCAGCATCAGACAGGGCCCGGGCAATGAGCAGTTCTTC | CASSIRQGPGNEQFF
NA | TRBJ2-7 | NA | TRBV29-1 | TGCAGCGTTGAAGAGGGACGGTTCTCCTACGAGCAGTACTTC | CSVEEGRFSYEQYF
NA | TRBJ1-5 | NA | TRBV6-1 | TGTGCCAGCAGTGAAATGGGGGTGGTAAGCAATCAGCCCCAGCATTTT | CASSEMGVVSNQPQHF
NA | TRBJ2-6 | NA | TRBV6-5 | TGTGCCAGCAGAGAGGGATTGTTCCTGACTTTC | CASREGLFLTF
NA | TRBJ2-2 | NA | TRBV27 | TGTGCCAGCTCGAGGGAGCTGTTTTTT | CASSRELFF
NA | TRBJ2-2 | NA | TRBV28 | TGTGCCAGCAGTTTGGGTAGTGTGTGGGGGGAGCTGTTTTTT | CASSLGSVWGELFF
NA | TRBJ1-2 | NA | TRBV11-1 | TGTGCCAGCAGCCAGGTTAAAGAAAGGCGCTATGGCTACACCTTC | CASSQVKERRYGYTF
NA | TRBJ2-2 | NA | TRBV2 | TGTGCCAGCAGTGAAGGGAACACCGGGGAGCTGTTTTTT | CASSEGNTGELFF
NA | TRBJ1-6 | NA | TRBV6-1 | TGTGCCAGCAGTGATTCCGGTTCCCTCCACTTT | CASSDSGSLHF
NA | TRBJ2-5 | TRBD2 | TRBV4-1 | TGCGCCAGCAGTGTAAACGTAGCGGGAGGGCGGGAGACCCAGTACTTC | CASSVNVAGGRETQYF
NA | TRBJ2-3 | NA | TRBV19 | TGTGCCAGTAGTATCGGGAGCTCAGATACGCAGTATTTT | CASSIGSSDTQYF
NA | TRBJ2-6 | NA | TRBV7-8 | TGTGCCAGCAGCTTTTCCCCTGACTCTGGGGCCAACGTCCTGACTTTC | CASSFSPDSGANVLTF
NA | TRBJ2-3 | NA | TRBV9 | TGTGCCAGCAGCGCCGCTACAGATACGCAGTATTTT | CASSAATDTQYF
NA | TRBJ2-5 | NA | TRBV29-1 | TGCAGCGTTATGGTGGGAGAGGGGACCCAGTACTTC | CSVMVGEGTQYF
NA | TRBJ2-1 | TRBD1 | TRBV9 | TGTGCCAGCAGCGCCGGGACAGGAAACAATGAGCAGTTCTTC | CASSAGTGNNEQFF
NA | TRBJ1-1 | NA | TRBV28 | TGTGCCAGCAGTTTAGGGGTGCACACTGAAGCTTTCTTT | CASSLGVHTEAFF
NA | TRBJ1-2 | NA | TRBV27 | TGTGCCAGCAGCAGGACCGAAAAGGGGAGAAACTATGGCTACACCTTC | CASSRTEKGRNYGYTF
NA | TRBJ2-7 | NA | TRBV28 | TGTGCCAGCAGTCCCCGGGTGCGCTCCTACGAGCAGTACTTC | CASSPRVRSYEQYF
NA | TRBJ2-3 | NA | TRBV4-1 | TGCGCCAGCAGCCAAGATTTTCTAGCTAGCACAGATACGCAGTATTTT | CASSQDFLASTDTQYF
NA | TRBJ2-2 | NA | TRBV7-9 | TGTGCCAGCAGCATCCAGGGCCTTAACACCGGGGAGCTGTTTTTT | CASSIQGLNTGELFF
NA | TRBJ2-1 | TRBD1 | TRBV10-3 | TGTGCCATCACGGGACAGGGGGCGCAGGATGAGCAGTTCTTC | CAITGQGAQDEQFF
NA | TRBJ1-4 | NA | TRBV9 | TGTGCCAGCAACCGACGGCTTAATGAAAAACTGTTTTTT | CASNRRLNEKLFF
NA | TRBJ1-1 | NA | TRBV6-1 | TGTGCCAGCAGTGAACATTTAAGGAACACTGAAGCTTTCTTT | CASSEHLRNTEAFF
NA | TRBJ1-6 | NA | TRBV9 | TGTGCCAGCACCGAGGGTGGGGTCACCTATAATTCACCCCTCCACTTT | CASTEGGVTYNSPLHF
NA | TRBJ1-1 | NA | TRBV4-1 | TGCGCCAGCAGCCAAGCGGGCAGGAACACTGAAGCTTTCTTT | CASSQAGRNTEAFF
NA | TRBJ1-1 | NA | TRBV2 | TGTGCCAGCAAGTCTTCAGGGACTGAAGCTTTCTTT | CASKSSGTEAFF
NA | TRBJ1-3 | NA | TRBV2 | TGTGCCAGCAATACAGGGCCTGGAAACACCATATATTTT | CASNTGPGNTIYF
NA | TRBJ2-1 | NA | TRBV10-3 | TGTGCCATCAGTGGGAAAACAGGAAGGTCCTACAATGAGCAGTTCTTC | CAISGKTGRSYNEQFF
NA | TRBJ2-5 | TRBD2 | TRBV10-2 | TGCGCCAGCAGAGAGCGGGGGGGAGAGACCCAGTACTTC | CASRERGGETQYF
NA | TRBJ2-3 | NA | TRBV5-6 | TGTGCCAGCAGCTTGGATATCACAGATACGCAGTATTTT | CASSLDITDTQYF
NA | TRBJ2-1 | TRBD1 | TRBV7-6 | TGTGCCAGCAGCTTGGACAGGAATGAGCAGTTCTTC | CASSLDRNEQFF
once | TRBJ2-1 | TRBD1 | TRBV27 | TGTGCCAGCAGTCCCGGGACAGGGGGCTACAATGAGCAGTTCTTC | CASSPGTGGYNEQFF
NA | TRBJ2-6 | TRBD1 | TRBV27 | TGTGCCAGCAGTTTAAAGGGGGCCGACTCTGGGGCCAACGTCCTGACTTTC | CASSLKGADSGANVLTF
NA | TRBJ1-2 | NA | TRBV6-1 | TGTGCCAGCAGTGAAAACTATGGCTACACCTTC | CASSENYGYTF
NA | TRBJ1-1 | TRBD1 | TRBV19 | TGTGCCAGTAGTATAGATGGGACAGGAGAGGTTGAAGCTTTCTTT | CASSIDGTGEVEAFF
NA | TRBJ2-7 | NA | TRBV28 | TGTGCCAGCAGTTTTGGTGGCGGACGGTACGAGCAGTACTTC | CASSFGGGRYEQYF
NA | TRBJ1-1 | NA | TRBV27 | TGTGCCAGCAGTTTCCTCGGACACCACACTGAAGCTTTCTTT | CASSFLGHHTEAFF